This T cell receptor (beta chain) was observed in a study of blood T cell repertoires in COVID-19. Participant ages covered roughly 18 to 90 years across about two dozen US areas. Clinical history reported by participants formed the basis on which cohorts were assigned. Resolution of symptoms, clearance, or two negative PCRs was present in recovered Cohort 3 donors. V dropped 6 bases and J dropped 3; count of bases not matched to a gene: 7. The CDR3 covers 15 residues. Germline V gene data show CDR1 as MNHNY and CDR2 as SVGAGI (reference sequence). Sequenced by immunoSEQ multiplex PCR; TCRdb stores in-frame clones only, minus some. The sample comprises 500,000 or so clones, around 90% of which are singletons, and 0.7% rests with the top ten.

The source is a woman aged 18-35 years who had recovered from COVID-19. This chain connects TRBV6-6 to TRBJ2-3; 9 bases are a match to TRBD1. The sequencing sample was made of PBMCs or T cells enriched from blood (not recorded which). Written as DNA, the CDR3 is TGTGCCAGCAGGACAGGGGGAGATAGGACAGATACGCAGTATTTT. Protein product: CASRTGGDRTDTQYF.